This T cell receptor beta chain is from a study of identical twins. Study-level findings and limits: Insertions were reduced in abundant cord blood beta clonotypes but not in memory repertoires. Researchers reported weaker excess twin sharing in beta out-of-frame sequences.

With 2 bases clipped from V and 1 base from J, the junction kept 1 base outside the gene matches. The germline CDR1 and CDR2 sequences are SNHLY and FYNNEI. The CDR3 has 14 residues. In regard to this clonotype: No antigen is known for it.

MiXCR, applied by TCRdb to the 5' RACE reads, yields one record per CDR3 protein. The sample contains hundreds of thousands of distinct CDR3 sequences, 5.5% to 7% of which appear only once. This sample was shared with a second study, whose subject was yellow fever vaccine responses in identical twins.

The J gene is TRBJ2-5, the V gene TRBV2; 7 nucleotides align to TRBD1. This TCR was recovered from a woman aged 18-29 years in good health. Sequenced material: memory (CD45RO+) T cells sorted from blood. The CDR3 DNA follows: TGTGCCAGCAGTGAAACAGGGGTCCAAGAGACCCAGTACTTC. This encodes CASSETGVQETQYF.